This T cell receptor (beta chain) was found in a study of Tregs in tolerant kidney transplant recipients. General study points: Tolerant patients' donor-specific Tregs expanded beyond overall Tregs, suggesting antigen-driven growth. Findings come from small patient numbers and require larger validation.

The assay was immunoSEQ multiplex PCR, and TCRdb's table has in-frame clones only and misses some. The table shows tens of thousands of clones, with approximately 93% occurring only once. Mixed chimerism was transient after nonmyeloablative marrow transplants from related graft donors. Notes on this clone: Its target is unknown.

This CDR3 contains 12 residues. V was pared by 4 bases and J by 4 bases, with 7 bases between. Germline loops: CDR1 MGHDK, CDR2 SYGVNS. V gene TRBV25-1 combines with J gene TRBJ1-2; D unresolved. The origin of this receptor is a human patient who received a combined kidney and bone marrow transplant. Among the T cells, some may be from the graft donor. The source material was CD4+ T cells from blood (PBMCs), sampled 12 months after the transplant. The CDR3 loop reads CASSVGSYGYTF. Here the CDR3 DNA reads TGTGCCAGCAGTGTGGGGAGCTATGGCTACACCTTC.